This TCR beta chain was observed in a study of response to subunit inactivated influenza vaccine. MiXCR was run by TCRdb on the RT-PCR reads, yielding one entry per CDR3 protein. In the table there are hundreds of thousands of distinct CDR3 sequences, around 8% of which are singletons. The table lists this clonotype with a few counts. The sequenced sample was PBMCs from blood, obtained less than 30 months after vaccination. This TCR came from a man between 50 and 69 years old who received an inactivated influenza vaccine.

CDR3 sequence (DNA): TGCGCCAGCAGCTTGGGTGGACAACTCTCTGGAAACACCATATATTTT. Residues: CASSLGGQLSGNTIYF. V usage is TRBV5-1 and J usage is TRBJ1-3; D might be TRBD1 (5 bases). Germline CDR1 reads SGHRS; CDR2 reads YFSETQ. V lost 0 bases and J 0 bases, leaving 10 bases between the germline ends. The CDR3 has 16 amino acids. The full variable domain, in which reference TRBV5-1 and TRBJ1-3 provide the parts outside the CDR3, is KAGVTQTPRYLIKTRGQQVTLSCSPISGHRSVSWYQQTPGQGLQFLFEYFSETQRNKGNFPGRFSGRQFSNSRSEMNVSTLELGDSALYLCASSLGGQLSGNTIYFGEGSWLTVV.